These 9 T cell receptor beta chains were sequenced from one sample in a study of cytomegalovirus exposure and HLA in healthy donors. This PCR relied on a set of 60 Vbeta primers and 13 Jbeta primers. TCRdb's copy holds only in-frame clones and misses some; the assay was immunoSEQ multiplex PCR. The table lists roughly 160,000 clones, 80% to 90% of them singletons. The sequenced material came from PBMCs. These receptors were collected from a woman between 45 and 65 years old in good health and CMV-seronegative.

This clone has just one count. The V gene is TRBV6-1, the J gene TRBJ2-1; TRBD1 matches at 9 bases. Germline CDR1 and CDR2: MNHNS and SASEGT. The CDR3 runs 15 residues. V shed 6 bases and J 6 bases; nucleotides not matched to a gene: 9. The CDR3 DNA reads as TGTGCCAGCAGCACTGACAGGGGGTGGCTCAATGAGCAGTTCTTC. As protein: CASSTDRGWLNEQFF.

This clone was recorded only once. The CDR3 DNA is TGTGCCAGCAGTTTATCTCAGGGACTAGCGGGTTACACCGGGGAGCTGTTTTTT. It specifies CASSLSQGLAGYTGELFF. The genes are TRBV28 and TRBJ2-2, with TRBD2 matching 12 bases. V was clipped by 1 base and J by 3 bases; unmatched bases: 6. This CDR3 has 18 residues. Germline V gene lookup returns CDR1 MDHEN and CDR2 SYDVKM.

V and J are TRBV2 and TRBJ1-4; D remains unclear. CDR1 and CDR2 from the germline V gene are SNHLY and FYNNEI. The CDR3 extends over 15 amino acids. Deletions cut 2 bases from V and 8 bases from J, with 15 bases between. As DNA, the CDR3 is TGTGCCAGCAGTGAATCGCCGGGTCCGAGGGAAAAACTGTTTTTT. Translation: CASSESPGPREKLFF. Based on the CDR3 plus reference TRBV2 and TRBJ1-4, the full variable domain is EPEVTQTPSHQVTQMGQEVILRCVPISNHLYFYWYRQILGQKVEFLVSFYNNEISEKSEIFDDQFSVERPDGSNFTLKIRSTKLEDSAMYFCASSESPGPREKLFFGSGTQLSVL.

The rearrangement uses TRBV2 and TRBJ2-1, with 9 bases lining up with TRBD2. The CDR3 is 13 amino acids. Losses at the gene ends were 7 bases for V and 7 bases for J; bases not matched to a gene: 5. Germline CDR1 SNHLY, CDR2 FYNNEI. Written as DNA, the CDR3 is TGTGCCAGCAAGCGAGCGGGAGGAAATGAGCAGTTCTTC. It yields the protein CASKRAGGNEQFF.

The genes are TRBV6-6 and TRBJ2-7; D is possibly TRBD1 (6 bases). This CDR3 is built from 13 residues. The V gene lost 5 bases and the J gene lost 5 bases, with 13 bases spanning the gap. From germline, CDR1 is MNHNY and CDR2 SVGAGI (reference sequence). CDR3 in DNA: TGTGCCAGCAGTAGTCGACAGGTAAACGAGCAGTACTTC. Translating it yields CASSSRQVNEQYF.

The chain employs TRBV7-9 and TRBJ1-1; a weak D match, TRBD1 (6 bases). CDR1 and CDR2 from the germline V gene are SEHNR and FQNEAQ (reference sequence). The CDR3 is 14 amino acids. V lost 5 bases to trimming and J lost 0 bases, with 10 bases between them. The CDR3 coding sequence is TGTGCCAGCAGCGCGGACAGCATGAACACTGAAGCTTTCTTT. It is translated as CASSADSMNTEAFF.

This clone has a handful of counts. The chain uses TRBV5-1 and TRBJ2-1, with D tentatively TRBD2 (6 bases). V was shortened by 3 bases and J by 4 bases, with 11 bases between the two germline ends. The germline V gene has CDR1 SGHRS and CDR2 YFSETQ. This CDR3 spans 14 amino acids. In nucleotides, the CDR3 is TGCGCCAGCAGCTCCCAGGGACTGTACAATGAGCAGTTCTTC. Protein: CASSSQGLYNEQFF.

This sequence joins TRBV19 and TRBJ1-1; D gene ambiguous. Trimming stripped 0 bases from V and 8 bases from J, with 4 bases between. The length of the CDR3 is 11 residues. CDR1 and CDR2 from the germline V gene are LNHDA and SQIVND (reference sequence). The DNA for the CDR3 is TGTGCCAGTAGTATAGATCTAGAAGCTTTCTTT. This sequence encodes CASSIDLEAFF.

The chain employs TRBV4-3 and TRBJ2-1; 15 positions match TRBD2. The V gene end was trimmed by 0 bases and the J gene end by 7 bases; junction bases not matched to a gene: 4. CDR3 length: 17 residues. Germline CDR1 and CDR2: LGHNA and YSLEER. The CDR3 reads CASSQDEGLAGGNEQFF. For the CDR3, the DNA is TGCGCCAGCAGCCAAGACGAAGGACTAGCGGGAGGGAATGAGCAGTTCTTC.